A selection of T cell receptor beta chains follows, all from one sample in a study of blood T cells in healthy people across ages. TCRdb processed the 5' RACE reads anew with MiXCR; each CDR3 protein has one entry. The sample holds more than 1,400,000 distinct CDR3 sequences; 42% are singletons and the top ten take 7.9%. Sequences were obtained from blood. The receptor source for this set is a woman between 18 and 30 years old in good health. The CDR3 runs from the conserved cysteine through the conserved F or W. D genes are given only for firm matches. Not every row has a clone size; where given, it reads once, few, many or a size class.

V	size	J	D	DNA	CDR3
TRBV6-6	.	TRBJ2-4	TRBD2	TGTGCCACTCGACTAGCGGGGGCAGGGGACATTCAGTACTTC	CATRLAGAGDIQYF
TRBV12-3/TRBV12-4	few	TRBJ2-7	TRBD1	TGTGCCAGCAGTGCCTGGGACAGCTCCTACGAGCAGTACTTC	CASSAWDSSYEQYF
TRBV10-3	many	TRBJ2-7	.	TGTGCCATCAGTGAGTCGACGGGTGTCACCTCCTACGAGCAGTACTTC	CAISESTGVTSYEQYF
TRBV15	few	TRBJ2-1	TRBD1	TGTGCCACCAGCAGAGACACCTACGGGACAGGGGTGTTCAATGAGCAGTTCTTC	CATSRDTYGTGVFNEQFF
TRBV6-6	few	TRBJ2-1	.	TGTGCCAGCAGCCCAGGGTGGCAGGGACAGTTCTTC	CASSPGWQGQFF
TRBV5-1	.	TRBJ1-4	TRBD1	TGCGCCAGCAGCTTCGGGGACAGGGTAGAGGAAAAACTGTTTTTT	CASSFGDRVEEKLFF
TRBV4-1	few	TRBJ1-2	.	TGCGCCAGCAGCCAAGTTTACGTCTCTGGGGGCTACACCTTC	CASSQVYVSGGYTF
TRBV5-1	.	TRBJ1-1	.	TGCGCCAGCAGCTTGAGAAGTTCCATGAACACTGAAGCTTTCTTT	CASSLRSSMNTEAFF
TRBV20-1	once	TRBJ2-3	TRBD2	TGCAGTGCTAGGCCCCAAGGACTAGCGGGAGCGGGGGCGCAGTATTTT	CSARPQGLAGAGAQYF
TRBV20-1	.	TRBJ2-5	.	TGCAGTGCTAGAGCTCTCGGGGGCTACCAAGAGACCCAGTACTTC	CSARALGGYQETQYF
TRBV27	once	TRBJ2-5	.	TGTGCCAGCAGTTTATCCCGCAGGATTGTCCACAATGAGCAGTACTTC	CASSLSRRIVHNEQYF
TRBV10-3	once	TRBJ2-2	.	TGTGCCATCAGTGGGGGTGCCGTCGCGAACACCGGGGAGCTGTTTTTT	CAISGGAVANTGELFF
TRBV7-3	.	TRBJ2-1	.	TGTGCCAGCAGCCTAGGCCTAGGAATCTACAATGAGCAGTTCTTC	CASSLGLGIYNEQFF
TRBV20-1	few	TRBJ2-1	.	TGCGGTGCTTCCCGGGAGACTAAATACAATGAGCAGTTCTTC	CGASRETKYNEQFF
TRBV3-1	.	TRBJ1-2	.	TGTGCCAGCAGCCCAGGTACAGGGTTTGGTGGCTACACCTTC	CASSPGTGFGGYTF
TRBV24-1	.	TRBJ2-1	TRBD2	TGTGCCACCAGTGTGGGGGTAGCGGGGGGGTACAATGAGCAGTTCTTC	CATSVGVAGGYNEQFF
TRBV4-1	.	TRBJ2-7	.	TGCGCCAGCAGCCAAGAAATGGAGCAGTACTTC	CASSQEMEQYF
TRBV6-6	.	TRBJ1-2	.	TGTGCCACCAGTTCATCTCAAATATATGGCTACACCTTC	CATSSSQIYGYTF
TRBV5-1	.	TRBJ2-7	TRBD2	TGCGCCAGCAATCGGGGCTCGGCTAGCGGGACTCCCTACGAGCAGTACTTC	CASNRGSASGTPYEQYF
TRBV4-1	.	TRBJ1-6	.	TGCGCCAGCAGCCAAGTCGGACAGATGAGCTCCTATAATTCACCCCTCCACTTT	CASSQVGQMSSYNSPLHF
TRBV27	.	TRBJ1-4	TRBD1	TGTGCCAGCAGCGTGCAGGGGGCGGAAGAAAAACTGTTTTTT	CASSVQGAEEKLFF
TRBV15	once	TRBJ2-1	TRBD1	TGTGCCACCAGCACGTCGATTCTAGGACAGGGGGAGAACAATGAGCAGTTCTTC	CATSTSILGQGENNEQFF
TRBV7-9	.	TRBJ2-6	.	TGTGCCAGCAGCTTAAGACAGCAGAGCTCTGGGGCCAACGTCCCGACTTTC	CASSLRQQSSGANVPTF
TRBV20-1	.	TRBJ2-5	.	TGCAGTGCTCCCCGTCCTGGGTGGGGAGAGACCCAGTACTTC	CSAPRPGWGETQYF
TRBV24-1	few	TRBJ2-3	.	TGTGCCACCAGTGATTCCCTCCAAGGATCAGATACGCAGTATTTT	CATSDSLQGSDTQYF
TRBV4-1	.	TRBJ2-2	.	TGCGCCAGCAGCTGGGCGGGTTCCGACAGGCCCGGGGAGCTGTTTTTT	CASSWAGSDRPGELFF
TRBV5-1	.	TRBJ2-7	TRBD1	TGCGCCAGCACCACTAAACCGGGACAGGGCTCCTACGAGCAGTACTTC	CASTTKPGQGSYEQYF
TRBV28	few	TRBJ1-1	.	TGTGCCAGCAGTCCCCCCAAACGAGGAGGGAGCACTGAAGCTTTCTTT	CASSPPKRGGSTEAFF
TRBV5-1	many	TRBJ2-7	.	TGCGCCAGCAGCCCAAGGACGGCATCCTACGAGCAGTACTTC	CASSPRTASYEQYF
TRBV7-9	.	TRBJ2-7	TRBD2	TGTGCCAGCAGCCCCCGGACTAGCTCCTACGAGCAGTACTTC	CASSPRTSSYEQYF
TRBV6-2/TRBV6-3	.	TRBJ1-2	.	TGTGCCAGCAGTTACGCCAGCGGTACTAACTATGGCTACACCTTC	CASSYASGTNYGYTF
TRBV6-4	.	TRBJ2-3	TRBD1	TGTGCCAGCAGTGTCGGGACAGGGCGAAATACGCAGTATTTT	CASSVGTGRNTQYF
TRBV3-1	.	TRBJ2-3	.	TGTGCCAGCAGCAAGGGGCGGGAAGGGGCAGATACGCAGTATTTT	CASSKGREGADTQYF
TRBV7-2	.	TRBJ2-7	TRBD2	TGTGCCAGCAGCCCGATAGCGGGAGTTGCCGAGCAGTACTTC	CASSPIAGVAEQYF
TRBV4-2	few	TRBJ2-3	TRBD2	TGTGCCAGCAGCCAAGATGGACTAGCGGGAGAATTAGATACGCAGTATTTT	CASSQDGLAGELDTQYF
TRBV4-1	.	TRBJ2-7	.	TGCGCCGGCAGCCAAGTTACAGGGATGATGAGCGAGCAGTACTTC	CAGSQVTGMMSEQYF
TRBV12-3/TRBV12-4	.	TRBJ2-1	TRBD2	TGTGCCAGCAGGGGGACTAGCGGGGGGTCCGAGAGCTCCTACAATGAGCAGTTCTTC	CASRGTSGGSESSYNEQFF
TRBV11-1	.	TRBJ2-5	.	TGTGCCAGTGGGACCGCGAGGGAGACCCAGTACTTC	CASGTARETQYF
TRBV10-3	.	TRBJ2-3	.	TGTACCATCAGTGAGAGAGGGGACCACACAGATACGCAGTATTTT	CTISERGDHTDTQYF
TRBV28	.	TRBJ2-7	.	TGTGCCAGCAGTTGGGGGGGACAGCCCTCCGGGCAGTACTTC	CASSWGGQPSGQYF
TRBV4-2	once	TRBJ2-3	.	TGTGCCAGCAGCCAAGAGTACGTAGTGGACAGTCTTTATAGCACAGATACGCAGTATTTT	CASSQEYVVDSLYSTDTQYF
TRBV3-1	.	TRBJ1-4	.	TGTGCCAGCAGCTACCGACAGGACGAAAAACTGTTTTTT	CASSYRQDEKLFF
TRBV12-3/TRBV12-4	.	TRBJ2-3	.	TGTGCCAGCAGGCCCACAGGGTTGGGTCGTACGCAGTATTTT	CASRPTGLGRTQYF
TRBV20-1	.	TRBJ2-1	.	TGCAGTGCCTTGGAGGAGCGAAACACTGAGCAGTTCTTC	CSALEERNTEQFF
TRBV2	.	TRBJ1-2	.	TGTGCCAGCAGTGAAAGTACCGCGGTCTATGGCTACACCTTC	CASSESTAVYGYTF
TRBV6-5	.	TRBJ1-2	TRBD1	TGTGCCAGCAGTTACTCTTTACAGGGGGCGGGCGGCTACACCTTC	CASSYSLQGAGGYTF
TRBV7-2	.	TRBJ1-5	.	TGTGCCAGCAGCTTAGGAGGGAAGGGCCATCAGCCCCAGCATTTT	CASSLGGKGHQPQHF
TRBV20-1	.	TRBJ2-3	.	TGCAGTGCAGATCCTGACAGGAGTTTTGCAGATACGCAGTATTTT	CSADPDRSFADTQYF